This T cell receptor (beta chain) derives from a study of blood T cell repertoires in COVID-19. Overall study context: The origin of the acute and convalescent COVID-19 samples was the United States, Italy and Spain. T cells, B-cell-depleted T cells, or PBMCs provided the cDNA or gDNA that served as material.

Libraries were prepared by immunoSEQ multiplex PCR; TCRdb keeps only in-frame clonotypes and omits some of them. The sample has about 300,000 clones; about 88% are singletons. Trimming removed 4 bases from V and 7 bases from J, with 18 bases in between. The CDR3 spans 15 residues. The germline gives CDR1 MGHRA, CDR2 YSYEKL. The V and J genes are TRBV4-1 and TRBJ2-3; weak D call: TRBD2 (6 bases). Sequenced sample: peripheral blood. The clonotype originates from an older man with acute or convalescent COVID-19. CDR3 protein: CASSPAGPPSNTQYF. DNA of the CDR3: TGCGCCAGCAGCCCGGCGGGACCACCAAGTAATACGCAGTATTTT.